The clone carrying this T cell receptor (beta chain) turned up a few times. This sample is drawn from a study of molecular identifiers for immune sequencing clone quantification. Study-wide background: Across replicate runs, RNA obtained from about 19,000 or 110,000 naive CD8 cells was divided into five, with four undergoing sequencing.

Generation of bulk TCR libraries relied on previously described methods and listed TCR primers. MiXCR, applied by TCRdb to the PCR reads, yields one record per CDR3 protein. Among some 97,000 distinct CDR3 sequences listed, roughly 38% were seen once. Losses at the gene ends were 5 bases for V and 9 bases for J; bases not matched to a gene: 6. CDR1 is PRHDT, CDR2 FYEKMQ, per germline (reference sequence). The CDR3 has 13 amino acids. The sequenced sample consisted of naive CD8+ T cells from blood, with Jurkat cell RNA spiked in. Documented subset: FACS-sorted CD8+CD4-CCR7+CD45RA+ naive T cells. The TCR was taken from a human donor in good health. Some libraries in this study had Jurkat cell RNA spiked in. The chain links TRBV13 to TRBJ1-4; TRBD1 matches at 7 bases. As DNA, the CDR3 is TGTGCCAGCAGCCACCAGGGGGGCAAAAAACTGTTTTTT. Its protein is CASSHQGGKKLFF.